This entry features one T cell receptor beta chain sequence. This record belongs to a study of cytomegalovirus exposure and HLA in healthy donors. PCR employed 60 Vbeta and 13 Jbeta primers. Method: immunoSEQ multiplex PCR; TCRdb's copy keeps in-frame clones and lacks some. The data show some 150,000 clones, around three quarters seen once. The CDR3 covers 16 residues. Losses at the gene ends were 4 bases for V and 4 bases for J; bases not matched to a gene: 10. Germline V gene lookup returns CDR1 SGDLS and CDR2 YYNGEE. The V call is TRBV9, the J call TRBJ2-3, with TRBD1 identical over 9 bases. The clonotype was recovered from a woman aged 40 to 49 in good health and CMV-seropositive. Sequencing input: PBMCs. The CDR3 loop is CASSLSTGGSADTQYF. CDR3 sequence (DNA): TGTGCCAGCAGCCTATCGACAGGGGGATCGGCAGATACGCAGTATTTT.